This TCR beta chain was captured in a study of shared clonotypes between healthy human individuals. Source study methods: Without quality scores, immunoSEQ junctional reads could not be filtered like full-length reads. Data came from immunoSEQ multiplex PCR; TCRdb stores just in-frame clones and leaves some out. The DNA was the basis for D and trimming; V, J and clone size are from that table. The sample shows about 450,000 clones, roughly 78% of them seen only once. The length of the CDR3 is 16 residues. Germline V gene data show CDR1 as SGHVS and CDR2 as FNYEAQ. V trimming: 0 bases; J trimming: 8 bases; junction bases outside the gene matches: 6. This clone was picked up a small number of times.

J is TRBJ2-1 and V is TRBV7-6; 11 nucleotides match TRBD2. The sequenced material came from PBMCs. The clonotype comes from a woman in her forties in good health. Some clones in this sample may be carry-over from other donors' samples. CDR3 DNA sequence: TGTGCCAGCAGCTTAGCCGCTAGCGGGAGGTTCGATGAGCAGTTCTTC. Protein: CASSLAASGRFDEQFF. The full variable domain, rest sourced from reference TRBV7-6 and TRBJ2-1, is GAGVSQSPRYKVTKRGQDVALRCDPISGHVSLYWYRQALGQGPEFLTYFNYEAQQDKSGLPNDRFSAERPEGSISTLTIQRTEQRDSAMYRCASSLAASGRFDEQFFGPGTRLTVL.